A single sample gave rise to the 15 T cell receptor beta chains below, sequenced in a study of cytomegalovirus exposure and HLA in healthy donors (TCRdb year 2017). The library came from the immunoSEQ multiplex PCR assay. For the multiplex PCR, a mixture combining 60 forward primers for TCR Vbeta segments and 13 reverse primers for TCR Jbeta segments was used. What TCRdb holds here is the immuneACCESS table cut down to in-frame rearrangements. Part of the clones is not present; checked against another copy, under half of the missing clones reflect an unresolved V gene, and the others are unexplained. The sample table shows 180,000 or so clones, and roughly 81% are seen once. 4.9% of the sample is held by the ten biggest clonotypes. Sequencing was done on a sample of PBMCs. These receptors came from a woman under 30 in good health and CMV-seropositive.

The chain combines TRBV5-1 with TRBJ2-5, with 7 bases identical to TRBD1. V was pared by 2 bases and J by 3 bases, with 4 bases of the junction left unmatched. The CDR3 runs 14 residues. Germline lookup yields CDR1 SGHRS and CDR2 YFSETQ. The chain's CDR3 is CASSFSGTEETQYF. The CDR3 DNA reads TGCGCCAGCAGCTTCTCCGGGACAGAAGAGACCCAGTACTTC.

The table lists this clone with a count of one. This chain connects TRBV18 to TRBJ1-6; 8 bases line up with TRBD1. This CDR3 comprises 15 residues. Germline V gene data show CDR1 as KGHSH and CDR2 as LQKENI. After removal of 3 bases from V and 5 bases from J, the junction contained 3 bases not matched to a gene. CDR3 sequence: CASSPQTGDNSPLHF. The CDR3 DNA is TGTGCCAGCTCACCCCAGACAGGGGATAATTCACCCCTCCACTTT. Full variable domain (missing parts from reference TRBV18 and TRBJ1-6): NAGVMQNPRHLVRRRGQEARLRCSPMKGHSHVYWYRQLPEEGLKFMVYLQKENIIDESGMPKERFSAEFPKEGPSILRIQQVVRGDSAAYFCASSPQTGDNSPLHFGNGTRLTVT.

The V call is TRBV9, the J call TRBJ1-3; D remains ambiguous. V lost 3 bases, J lost 1 base, and 5 bases lay in between. The CDR3 covers 13 residues. The germline CDR1 and CDR2 sequences are SGDLS and YYNGEE. CDR3 in DNA: TGTGCCAGCAGCGGGCCTTCTGGAAACACCATATATTTT. It specifies CASSGPSGNTIYF.

This chain connects TRBV5-6 to TRBJ2-7; 11 bases line up with TRBD1. Germline CDR1 reads SGHDT; CDR2 reads YYEEEE. The CDR3 extends over 15 amino acids. Unmatched junction bases numbered 7, after V lost 5 bases and J lost 3 bases. The CDR3 coding sequence is TGTGCCAGCAGTCCCGGGACAGGGGGTCTCTACGAGCAGTACTTC. Protein product: CASSPGTGGLYEQYF.

The gene calls are TRBV7-2 and TRBJ1-2, with TRBD1 as a possible D gene (6 bases). V was shortened by 0 bases and J by 5 bases, with 13 bases between the two germline ends. The CDR3 runs 15 residues. Germline loops: CDR1 SGHTA, CDR2 FQGNSA. The DNA of the CDR3 is TGTGCCAGCAGCTTAGCCTTACAGGGCGTATATGGCTACACCTTC. Translating gives CASSLALQGVYGYTF.

The chain has TRBV7-9 and TRBJ2-3, with no clear D. Looked up from germline, CDR1 is SEHNR and CDR2 is FQNEAQ (reference sequence). V was trimmed by 5 bases and J by 2 bases, leaving 14 bases between them. The CDR3 has 15 residues. The CDR3 reads CASSPSERNTDTQYF. The CDR3 DNA reads as TGTGCCAGCAGCCCCTCAGAGCGTAACACAGATACGCAGTATTTT.

The V gene is TRBV2, the J gene TRBJ2-3, with D possibly TRBD1 on 5 matching bases. In germline, CDR1 is SNHLY, CDR2 FYNNEI. The V end was cut by 11 bases, the J end by 2 bases, with 17 bases between. The CDR3 covers 14 residues. The CDR3 loop reads CAYRALGHTDTQYF. In DNA, the CDR3 is TGTGCCTACCGGGCCCTGGGGCACACAGATACGCAGTATTTT.

The gene calls are TRBV13 and TRBJ1-4; 8 bases agree with TRBD1. The CDR3 sequence is 19 residues long. Germline V lookup: CDR1 PRHDT, CDR2 FYEKMQ (reference sequence). The J segment lost 0 bases and the V segment lost 3 bases, leaving 12 bases of the junction unmatched. CDR3 amino acids: CASSFRASRGRATNEKLFF. The DNA for the CDR3 is TGTGCCAGCAGCTTTCGTGCGTCCAGGGGGCGGGCAACTAATGAAAAACTGTTTTTT.

The chain is built from TRBV28 and TRBJ1-6; D uncertain. V lost 6 bases and J 6 bases, leaving 12 bases between the germline ends. There are 14 residues in the CDR3. Germline values: CDR1 MDHEN, CDR2 SYDVKM. For the CDR3, the DNA is TGTGCCAGCAGGCCAGCGCTCCCTAATTCACCCCTCCACTTT. This encodes CASRPALPNSPLHF.

The chain carries TRBV19 and TRBJ1-5; D gene uncertain. Trimming cost V 2 bases and J 0 bases, with 11 bases left between them. Germline loops: CDR1 LNHDA, CDR2 SQIVND (reference sequence). The CDR3 has 16 amino acids. CDR3 bases: TGTGCCAGTAGTATAATGGGCCCTTATAGCAATCAGCCCCAGCATTTT. It codes for CASSIMGPYSNQPQHF.

The genes are TRBV5-6 and TRBJ1-5; 9 bases map to TRBD1. The germline gives CDR1 SGHDT, CDR2 YYEEEE. After removal of 2 bases from V and 9 bases from J, the junction contained 9 bases not matched to a gene. The CDR3 is 15 amino acids. CDR3: CASSFGQGTMSPQHF. DNA for the CDR3: TGTGCCAGCAGCTTTGGACAGGGGACTATGTCGCCCCAGCATTTT.

The chain joins TRBV11-3 to TRBJ2-1; 12 bases are a match to TRBD2. CDR3 length: 14 amino acids. V shed 1 base and J 9 bases; nucleotides not matched to a gene: 1. Germline V lookup: CDR1 SGHNT, CDR2 YENEEA. The CDR3 is CASSLGTSGVEQFF. In DNA form, the CDR3 reads TGTGCCAGCAGCTTAGGGACTAGCGGGGTTGAGCAGTTCTTC.

The rearrangement uses TRBV27 and TRBJ1-2; D is perhaps TRBD1 (6 bases). CDR1 is MNHEY, CDR2 SMNVEV, per germline (reference sequence). The CDR3 is 15 residues long. V lost 6 bases, J lost 3 bases, and 17 bases lay in between. CDR3 loop: CASRGDTGYHYGYTF. The CDR3 coding sequence is TGTGCCAGCAGGGGAGATACAGGGTACCACTATGGCTACACCTTC.

The gene calls are TRBV2 and TRBJ2-1; 11 bases align to TRBD2. The CDR3 is 17 amino acids. Germline CDR1 is SNHLY and CDR2 is FYNNEI. V lost 2 bases, J lost 9 bases, and 12 bases stayed unmatched. CDR3 sequence reads: CASSESLAGALRSEQFF. The DNA of the CDR3 is TGTGCCAGCAGTGAATCACTAGCGGGGGCGCTTCGGTCTGAGCAGTTCTTC.

The CDR3 reads CASSSRDRWTDTQYF. The CDR3 DNA follows: TGTGCCAGCAGCTCCCGGGACAGGTGGACAGATACGCAGTATTTT. The genes are TRBV7-6 and TRBJ2-3; 8 bases map to TRBD1. Germline V gene data show CDR1 as SGHVS and CDR2 as FNYEAQ. Losses at the gene ends were 4 bases for V and 3 bases for J; bases not matched to a gene: 6. The CDR3 sequence is 15 residues long.